This entry describes one T cell receptor beta chain. The length of the CDR3 is 15 residues. Germline V gene sequence: CDR1 SGHRS, CDR2 YFSETQ. V gave up 2 bases and J gave up 5 bases; unmatched junction bases: 8. Only in-frame clones appear in the TCRdb table, and some are missing; sequencing was by immunoSEQ multiplex PCR. The sample comprises 110,000 to 150,000 clones, roughly 80% of which are singletons, and roughly 1.7% rests with the top ten. This record belongs to a study of blood T cell repertoires in COVID-19. The TCR sequence derives from a woman between 18 and 29 years old who had been exposed to COVID-19. Sequenced input: PBMCs or T cells enriched from blood (not recorded which). The V and J genes are TRBV5-1 and TRBJ1-2, with 8 bases matching TRBD1. CDR3 sequence (DNA): TGCGCCAGCAGCTTCGGTGCAGGGGGCGGTTATGGCTACACCTTC. It encodes CASSFGAGGGYGYTF. Combining the CDR3 with reference TRBV5-1 and TRBJ1-2 gives the whole variable domain KAGVTQTPRYLIKTRGQQVTLSCSPISGHRSVSWYQQTPGQGLQFLFEYFSETQRNKGNFPGRFSGRQFSNSRSEMNVSTLELGDSALYLCASSFGAGGGYGYTFGSGTRLTVV.